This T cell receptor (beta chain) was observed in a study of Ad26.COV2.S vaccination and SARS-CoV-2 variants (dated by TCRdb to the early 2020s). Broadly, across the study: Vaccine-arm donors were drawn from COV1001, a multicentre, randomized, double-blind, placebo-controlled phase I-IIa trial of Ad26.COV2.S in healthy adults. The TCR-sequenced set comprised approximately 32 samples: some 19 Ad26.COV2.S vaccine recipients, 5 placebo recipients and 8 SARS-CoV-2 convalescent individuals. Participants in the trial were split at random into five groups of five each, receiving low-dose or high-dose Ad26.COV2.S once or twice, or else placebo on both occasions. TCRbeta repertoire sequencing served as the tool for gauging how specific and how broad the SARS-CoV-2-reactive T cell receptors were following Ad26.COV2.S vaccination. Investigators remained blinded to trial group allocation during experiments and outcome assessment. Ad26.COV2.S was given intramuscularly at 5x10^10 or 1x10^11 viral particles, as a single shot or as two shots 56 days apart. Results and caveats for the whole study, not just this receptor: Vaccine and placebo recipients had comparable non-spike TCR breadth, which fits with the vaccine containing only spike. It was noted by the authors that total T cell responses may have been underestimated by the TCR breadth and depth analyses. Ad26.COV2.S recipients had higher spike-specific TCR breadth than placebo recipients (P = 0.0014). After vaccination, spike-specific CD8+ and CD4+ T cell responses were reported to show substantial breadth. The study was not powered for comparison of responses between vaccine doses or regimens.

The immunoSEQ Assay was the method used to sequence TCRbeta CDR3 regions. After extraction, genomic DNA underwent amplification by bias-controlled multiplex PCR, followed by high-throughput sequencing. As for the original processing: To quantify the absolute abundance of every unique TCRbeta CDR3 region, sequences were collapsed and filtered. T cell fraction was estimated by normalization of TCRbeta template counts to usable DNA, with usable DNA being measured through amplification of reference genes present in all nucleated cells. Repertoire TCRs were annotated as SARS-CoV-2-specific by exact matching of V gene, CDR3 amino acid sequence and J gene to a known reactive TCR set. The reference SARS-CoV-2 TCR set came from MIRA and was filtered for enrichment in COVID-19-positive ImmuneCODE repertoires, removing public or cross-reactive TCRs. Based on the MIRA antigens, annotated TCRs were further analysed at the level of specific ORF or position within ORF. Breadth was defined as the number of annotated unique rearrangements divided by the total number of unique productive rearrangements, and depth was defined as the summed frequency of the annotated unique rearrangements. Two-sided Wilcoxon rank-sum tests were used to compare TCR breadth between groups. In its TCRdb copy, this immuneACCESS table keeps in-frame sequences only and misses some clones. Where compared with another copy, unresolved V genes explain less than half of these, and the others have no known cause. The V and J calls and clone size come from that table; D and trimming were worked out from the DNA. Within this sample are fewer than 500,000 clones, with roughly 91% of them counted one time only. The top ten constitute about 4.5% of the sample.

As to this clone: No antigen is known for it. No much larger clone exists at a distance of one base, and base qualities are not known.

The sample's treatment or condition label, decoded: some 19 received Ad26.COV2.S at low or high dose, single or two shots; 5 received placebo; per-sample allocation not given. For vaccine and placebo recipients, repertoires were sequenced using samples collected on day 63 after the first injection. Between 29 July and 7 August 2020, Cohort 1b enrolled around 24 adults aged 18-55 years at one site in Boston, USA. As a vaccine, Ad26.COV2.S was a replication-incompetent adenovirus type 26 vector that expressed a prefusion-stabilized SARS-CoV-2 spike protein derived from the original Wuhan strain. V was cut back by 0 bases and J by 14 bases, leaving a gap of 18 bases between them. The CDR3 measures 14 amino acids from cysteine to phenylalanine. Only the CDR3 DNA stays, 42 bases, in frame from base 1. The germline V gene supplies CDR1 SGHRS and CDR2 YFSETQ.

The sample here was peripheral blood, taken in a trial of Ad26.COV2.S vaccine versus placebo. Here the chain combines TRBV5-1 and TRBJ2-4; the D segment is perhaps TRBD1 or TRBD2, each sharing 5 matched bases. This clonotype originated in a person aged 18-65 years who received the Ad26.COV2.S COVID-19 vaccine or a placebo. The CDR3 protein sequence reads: CASSLDGRDPKEYF. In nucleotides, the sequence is TGCGCCAGCAGCTTGGACGGCCGGGACCCGAAGGAGTACTTC. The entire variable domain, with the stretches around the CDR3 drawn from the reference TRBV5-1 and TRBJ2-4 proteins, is KAGVTQTPRYLIKTRGQQVTLSCSPISGHRSVSWYQQTPGQGLQFLFEYFSETQRNKGNFPGRFSGRQFSNSRSEMNVSTLELGDSALYLCASSLDGRDPKEYFGAGTRLSVL.